Given below is one TCR beta chain in context. No antigen is known for it. This CDR3 is 15 amino acids long. Trimming removed 3 bases from V and 5 bases from J; junction bases left unmatched: 6. The sample originates from a study of T cells after yellow fever vaccination. Across the study: Each low-cell-number fraction was prepared by means of SMART-Seq v4 Ultra Low Input. Study results and caveats: Subsequent to the booster, the majority of primary-vaccination clones reappeared (around 95% CD4, 85% to 90% CD8). When the response was secondary, it was weaker but reached its peak faster, day 5 versus 15. Abundant contaminating clonotypes from the bulk population could appear in FACS-sorted repertoires.

TCRdb reprocessed the 5' RACE reads with MiXCR, giving one entry per CDR3 protein. The sample holds over 150,000 distinct CDR3 sequences, around 7% seen once. This specimen consisted of CD4+ T cells sorted from PBMCs, obtained 5 to 6 days after the first yellow fever vaccination. This sequence was found in a man between 18 and 35 years old who received the YFV17D yellow fever vaccine. The rearrangement uses TRBV12-3 or TRBV12-4 and TRBJ2-5; the match to TRBD2 covers 10 bases. This CDR3 reads CASSFSSGGAETQYF. The CDR3 coding sequence is TGTGCCAGCAGTTTCTCTAGCGGGGGTGCGGAGACCCAGTACTTC.